This entry describes one T cell receptor (beta chain). Its antigen is undetermined. This entry belongs to a study of read filtering for tumor transcriptome and immune sequencing. Whole-study context: RNA-seq yielded only about 75 to 1,400 TCR reads, IR-seq about 4.05 to 11 million. The study, taken as a whole, reports: The sorted CD138-negative fraction was a mixed bone marrow immune population, not purified T cells.

The library was built from about 400 ng RNA with molecular barcoded adaptors for alpha/delta and beta/gamma chains. TCRdb re-derived calls from the reads in MiXCR, one entry per CDR3 protein. The sample records more than 55,000 distinct CDR3 sequences, roughly 19% being singletons. The V and J ends lost 0 bases and 0 bases respectively, with 6 bases between them. This CDR3 spans 14 amino acids. Germline V gives CDR1 DFQATT, CDR2 SNEGSKA (reference sequence). The clonotype was recovered from a donor aged 40 or over with multiple myeloma. V usage is TRBV20-1 and J usage is TRBJ2-4; unclear D gene. The sample was a population of CD138-negative cells sorted from bone marrow. Written as DNA, the CDR3 is TGCAGTGCTAGAGATCTGCAAGCCAAAAACATTCAGTACTTC. This encodes CSARDLQAKNIQYF.